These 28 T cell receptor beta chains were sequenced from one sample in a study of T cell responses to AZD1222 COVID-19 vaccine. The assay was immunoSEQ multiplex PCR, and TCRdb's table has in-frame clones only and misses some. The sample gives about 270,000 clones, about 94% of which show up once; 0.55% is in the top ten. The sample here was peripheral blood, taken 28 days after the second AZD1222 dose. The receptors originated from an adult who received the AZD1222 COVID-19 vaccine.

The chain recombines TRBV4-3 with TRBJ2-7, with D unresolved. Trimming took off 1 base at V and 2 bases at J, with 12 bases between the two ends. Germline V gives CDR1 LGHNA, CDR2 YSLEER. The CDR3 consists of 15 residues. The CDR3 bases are TGCGCCAGCAGCCAAGGAAGAAGCACCACCTACGAGCAGTACTTC. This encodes CASSQGRSTTYEQYF.

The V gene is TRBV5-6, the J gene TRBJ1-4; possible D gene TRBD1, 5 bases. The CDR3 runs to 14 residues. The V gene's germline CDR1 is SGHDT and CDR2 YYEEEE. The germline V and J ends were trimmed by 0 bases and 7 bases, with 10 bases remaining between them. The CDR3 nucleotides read TGTGCCAGCAGCTTGGTAGGGGCGGGTGAAAAACTGTTTTTT. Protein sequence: CASSLVGAGEKLFF.

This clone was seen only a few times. CDR3 nucleotide sequence: TGTGCCAGCAGCCAAGCAGTTATCGTGACTGAAGCTTTCTTT. Its protein product is CASSQAVIVTEAFF. The chain employs TRBV14 and TRBJ1-1, with no clear D. The V end lost 1 base, the J end lost 5 bases, and 11 bases lay between the germline ends. CDR3 length: 14 residues. Looked up from germline, CDR1 is SGHDN and CDR2 is FVKESK.

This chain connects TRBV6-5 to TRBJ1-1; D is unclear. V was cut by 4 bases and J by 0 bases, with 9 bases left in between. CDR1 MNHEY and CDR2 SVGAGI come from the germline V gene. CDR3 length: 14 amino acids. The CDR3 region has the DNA TGTGCCAGCAGTTGGGCGGGGATGAACACTGAAGCTTTCTTT. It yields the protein CASSWAGMNTEAFF.

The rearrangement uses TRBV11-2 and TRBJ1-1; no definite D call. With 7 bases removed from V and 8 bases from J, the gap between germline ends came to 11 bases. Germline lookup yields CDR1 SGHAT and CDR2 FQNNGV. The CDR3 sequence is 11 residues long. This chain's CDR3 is CASIRGGEAFF. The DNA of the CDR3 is TGTGCCAGCATTCGGGGAGGAGAAGCTTTCTTT.

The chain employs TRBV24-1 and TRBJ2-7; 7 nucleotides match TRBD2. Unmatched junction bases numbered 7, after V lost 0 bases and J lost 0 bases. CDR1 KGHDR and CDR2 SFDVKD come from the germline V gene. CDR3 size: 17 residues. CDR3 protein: CATSDLRTREFSYEQYF. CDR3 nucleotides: TGTGCCACCAGTGATTTGAGGACGCGGGAGTTCTCCTACGAGCAGTACTTC.

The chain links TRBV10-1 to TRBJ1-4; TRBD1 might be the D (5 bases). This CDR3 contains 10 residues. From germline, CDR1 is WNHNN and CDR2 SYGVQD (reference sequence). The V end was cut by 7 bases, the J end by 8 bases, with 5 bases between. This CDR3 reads CASKGEKLFF. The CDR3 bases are TGCGCCAGCAAGGGGGAAAAACTGTTTTTT.

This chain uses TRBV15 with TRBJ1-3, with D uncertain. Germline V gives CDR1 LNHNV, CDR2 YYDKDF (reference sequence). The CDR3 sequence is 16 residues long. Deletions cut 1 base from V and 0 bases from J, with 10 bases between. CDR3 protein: CATSRVVADSGNTIYF. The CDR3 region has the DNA TGTGCCACCAGCAGAGTCGTAGCCGACTCTGGAAACACCATATATTTT.

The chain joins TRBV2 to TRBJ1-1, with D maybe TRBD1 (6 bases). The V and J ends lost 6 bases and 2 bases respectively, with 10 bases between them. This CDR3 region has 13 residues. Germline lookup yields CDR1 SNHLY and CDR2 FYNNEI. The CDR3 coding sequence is TGTGCCAGCAGGCTGACAGGAAACACTGAAGCTTTCTTT. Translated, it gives CASRLTGNTEAFF.

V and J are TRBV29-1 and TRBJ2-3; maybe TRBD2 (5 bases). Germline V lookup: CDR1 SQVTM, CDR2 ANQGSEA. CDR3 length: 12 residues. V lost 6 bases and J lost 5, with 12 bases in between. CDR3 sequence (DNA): TGCAGCGTCGCATTTCGGGGAGATACGCAGTATTTT. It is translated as CSVAFRGDTQYF.

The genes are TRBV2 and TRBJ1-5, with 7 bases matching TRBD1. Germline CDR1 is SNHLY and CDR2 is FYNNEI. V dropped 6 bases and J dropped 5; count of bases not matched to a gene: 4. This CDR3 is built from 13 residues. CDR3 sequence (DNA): TGTGCCAGCAGACGACAGGGCGATCAGCCCCAGCATTTT. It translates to CASRRQGDQPQHF.

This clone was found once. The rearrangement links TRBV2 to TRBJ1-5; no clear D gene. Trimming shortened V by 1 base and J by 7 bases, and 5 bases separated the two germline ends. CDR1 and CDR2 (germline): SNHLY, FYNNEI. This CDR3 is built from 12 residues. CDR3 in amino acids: CASSEGVQPQHF. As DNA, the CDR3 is TGTGCCAGCAGTGAAGGGGTGCAGCCCCAGCATTTT.

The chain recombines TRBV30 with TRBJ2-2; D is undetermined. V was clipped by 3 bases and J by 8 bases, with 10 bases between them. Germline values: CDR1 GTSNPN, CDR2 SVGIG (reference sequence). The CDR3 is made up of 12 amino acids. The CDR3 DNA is TGTGCCTGGAGCATGGTCACGGGGGAGCTGTTTTTT. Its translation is CAWSMVTGELFF.

The CDR3 here is CASSLPRYEQYF. CDR3 sequence (DNA): TGTGCCAGCAGTTTACCCCGCTACGAGCAGTACTTC. The V gene is TRBV28, the J gene TRBJ2-7; D is unresolved. The CDR3 is 12 residues long. The germline V gene has CDR1 MDHEN and CDR2 SYDVKM. The V gene lost 2 bases and the J gene lost 3 bases, with 5 bases spanning the gap.

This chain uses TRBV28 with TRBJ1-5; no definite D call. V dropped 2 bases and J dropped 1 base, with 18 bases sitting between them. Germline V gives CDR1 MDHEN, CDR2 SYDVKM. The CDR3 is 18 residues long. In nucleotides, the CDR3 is TGTGCCAGCAGTTTACTAATACCCCCGGACGGGAGCAATCAGCCCCAGCATTTT. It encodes CASSLLIPPDGSNQPQHF.

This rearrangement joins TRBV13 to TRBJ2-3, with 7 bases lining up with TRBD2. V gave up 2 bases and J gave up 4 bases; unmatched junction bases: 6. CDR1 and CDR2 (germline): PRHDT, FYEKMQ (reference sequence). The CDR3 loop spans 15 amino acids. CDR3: CASSLFGLEADTQYF. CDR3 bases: TGTGCCAGCAGCTTATTCGGACTAGAGGCAGATACGCAGTATTTT.

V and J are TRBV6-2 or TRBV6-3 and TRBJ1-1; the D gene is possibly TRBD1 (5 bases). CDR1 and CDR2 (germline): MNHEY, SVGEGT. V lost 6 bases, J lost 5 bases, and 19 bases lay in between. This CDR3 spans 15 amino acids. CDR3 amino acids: CASSSLLQGWTEAFF. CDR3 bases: TGTGCCAGCAGCTCCCTCCTCCAGGGTTGGACTGAAGCTTTCTTT.

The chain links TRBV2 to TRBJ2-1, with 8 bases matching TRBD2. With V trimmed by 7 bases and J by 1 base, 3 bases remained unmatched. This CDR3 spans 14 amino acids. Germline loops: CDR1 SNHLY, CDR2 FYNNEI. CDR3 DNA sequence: TGTGCCAGCATAGCGGGGTCTTCCTACAATGAGCAGTTCTTC. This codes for CASIAGSSYNEQFF.

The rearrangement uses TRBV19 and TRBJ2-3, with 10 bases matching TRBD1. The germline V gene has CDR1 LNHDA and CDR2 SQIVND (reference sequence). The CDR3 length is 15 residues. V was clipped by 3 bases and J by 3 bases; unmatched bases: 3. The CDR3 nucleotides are TGTGCCAGTAGTATCAGGGACAGGGGAACAGATACGCAGTATTTT. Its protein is CASSIRDRGTDTQYF.

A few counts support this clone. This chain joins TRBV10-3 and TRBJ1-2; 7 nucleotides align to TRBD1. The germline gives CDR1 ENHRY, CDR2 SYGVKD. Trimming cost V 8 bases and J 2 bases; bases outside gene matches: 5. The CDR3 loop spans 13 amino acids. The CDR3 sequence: CAIVGGANYGYTF. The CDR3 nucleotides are TGTGCCATCGTAGGGGGCGCGAACTATGGCTACACCTTC.

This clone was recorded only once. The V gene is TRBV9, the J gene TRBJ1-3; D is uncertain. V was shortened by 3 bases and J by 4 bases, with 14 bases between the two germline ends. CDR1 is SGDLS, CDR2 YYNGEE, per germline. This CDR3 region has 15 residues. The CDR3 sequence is CASSGLGQRGNTIYF. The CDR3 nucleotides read TGTGCCAGCAGCGGCCTCGGGCAGCGGGGAAACACCATATATTTT.

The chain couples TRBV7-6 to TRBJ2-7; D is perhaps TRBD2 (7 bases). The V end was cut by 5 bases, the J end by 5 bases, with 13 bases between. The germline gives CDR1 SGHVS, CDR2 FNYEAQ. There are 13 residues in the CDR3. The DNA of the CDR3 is TGTGCCAGCAGCACTACCGGGGGGCACGAGCAGTACTTC. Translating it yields CASSTTGGHEQYF.

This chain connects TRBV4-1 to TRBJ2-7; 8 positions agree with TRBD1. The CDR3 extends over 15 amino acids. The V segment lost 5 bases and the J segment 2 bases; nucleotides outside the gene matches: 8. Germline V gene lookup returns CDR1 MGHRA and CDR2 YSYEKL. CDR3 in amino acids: CASSDAQGAAYEQYF. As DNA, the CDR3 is TGCGCCAGCAGCGACGCCCAGGGGGCGGCCTACGAGCAGTACTTC.

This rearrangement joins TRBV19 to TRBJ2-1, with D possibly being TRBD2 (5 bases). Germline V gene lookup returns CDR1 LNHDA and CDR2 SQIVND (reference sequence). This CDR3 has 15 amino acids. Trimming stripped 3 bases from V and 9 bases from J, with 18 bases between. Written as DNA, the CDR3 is TGTGCCAGTAGTATGAGGGCGGACCGTCTCGGTGAGCAGTTCTTC. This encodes CASSMRADRLGEQFF.

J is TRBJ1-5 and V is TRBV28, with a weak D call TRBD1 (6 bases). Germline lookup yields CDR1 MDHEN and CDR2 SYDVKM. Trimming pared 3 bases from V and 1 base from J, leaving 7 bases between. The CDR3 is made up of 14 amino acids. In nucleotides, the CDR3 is TGTGCCAGCAGTTTCACAGGGAGCAATCAGCCCCAGCATTTT. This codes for CASSFTGSNQPQHF.

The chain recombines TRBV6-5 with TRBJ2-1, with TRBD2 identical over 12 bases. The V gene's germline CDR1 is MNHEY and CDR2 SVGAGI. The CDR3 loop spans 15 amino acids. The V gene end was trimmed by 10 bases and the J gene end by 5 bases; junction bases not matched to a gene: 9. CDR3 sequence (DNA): TGTGCCACCGAGACTAGCGGGAGAATGAACAATGAGCAGTTCTTC. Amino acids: CATETSGRMNNEQFF.

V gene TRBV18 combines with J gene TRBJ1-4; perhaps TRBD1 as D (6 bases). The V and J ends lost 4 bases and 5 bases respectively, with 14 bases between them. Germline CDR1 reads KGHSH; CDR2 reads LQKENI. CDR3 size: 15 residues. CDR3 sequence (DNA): TGTGCCAGCTCACGGTCAGGGGACACAAATGAAAAACTGTTTTTT. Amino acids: CASSRSGDTNEKLFF.

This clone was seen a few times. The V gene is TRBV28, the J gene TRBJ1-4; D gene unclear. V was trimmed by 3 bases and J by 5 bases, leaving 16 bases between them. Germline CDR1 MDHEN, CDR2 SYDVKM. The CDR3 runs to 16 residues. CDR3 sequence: CASSLDLVGVNEKLFF. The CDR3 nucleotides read TGTGCCAGCAGTTTGGACCTCGTCGGGGTAAATGAAAAACTGTTTTTT.